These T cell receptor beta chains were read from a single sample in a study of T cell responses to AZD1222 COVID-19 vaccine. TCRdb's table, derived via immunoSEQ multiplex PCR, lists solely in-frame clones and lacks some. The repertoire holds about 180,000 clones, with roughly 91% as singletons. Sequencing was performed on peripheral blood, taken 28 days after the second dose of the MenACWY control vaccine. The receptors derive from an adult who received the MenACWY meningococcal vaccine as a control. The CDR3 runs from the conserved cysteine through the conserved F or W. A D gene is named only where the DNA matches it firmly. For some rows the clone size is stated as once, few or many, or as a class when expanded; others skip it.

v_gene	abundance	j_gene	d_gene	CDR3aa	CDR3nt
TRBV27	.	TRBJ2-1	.	CASSSRDLSYNEQFF	TGTGCCAGCAGTTCTCGAGATTTGTCCTACAATGAGCAGTTCTTC
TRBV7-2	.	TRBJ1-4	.	CASSLAGGNEKLFF	TGTGCCAGCAGCTTAGCGGGAGGTAATGAAAAACTGTTTTTT
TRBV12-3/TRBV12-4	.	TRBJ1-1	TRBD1	CASSPDRGPEAFF	TGTGCCAGCAGTCCGGACAGGGGGCCTGAAGCTTTCTTT
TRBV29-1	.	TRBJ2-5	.	CSVWTGQETQYF	TGCAGCGTCTGGACCGGGCAAGAGACCCAGTACTTC
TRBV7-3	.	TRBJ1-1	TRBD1	CASSPSGGPEAFF	TGTGCCAGCAGCCCTTCAGGGGGGCCTGAAGCTTTCTTT
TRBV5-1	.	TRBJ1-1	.	CASSLGQPNTEAFF	TGCGCCAGCAGCTTAGGACAACCGAACACTGAAGCTTTCTTT
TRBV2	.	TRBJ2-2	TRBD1	CASNLQGSFATGELFF	TGTGCCAGCAATTTACAGGGGAGTTTTGCCACCGGGGAGCTGTTTTTT
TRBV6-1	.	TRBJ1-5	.	CASSEVGLGNQPQHF	TGTGCCAGCAGTGAAGTCGGACTGGGCAATCAGCCCCAGCATTTT
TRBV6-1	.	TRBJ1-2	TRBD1	CASSETGRTGDGYTF	TGTGCCAGCAGTGAAACTGGAAGGACAGGGGATGGCTACACCTTC
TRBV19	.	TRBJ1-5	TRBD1	CASSMRQGRSNQPQHF	TGTGCCAGTAGTATGCGACAGGGTCGGAGCAATCAGCCCCAGCATTTT
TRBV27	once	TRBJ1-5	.	CASSLRGQPQHF	TGTGCCAGCAGTTTGCGTGGTCAGCCCCAGCATTTT
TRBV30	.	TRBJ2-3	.	CAWGLGTDTQYF	TGTGCCTGGGGTCTAGGCACAGATACGCAGTATTTT
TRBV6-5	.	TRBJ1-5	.	CASSYQSGVRWPQHF	TGTGCCAGCAGTTACCAGAGTGGGGTTCGATGGCCCCAGCATTTT
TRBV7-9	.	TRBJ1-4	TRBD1	CASSPTGGWQKLFF	TGTGCCAGCAGCCCAACAGGGGGCTGGCAAAAACTGTTTTTT
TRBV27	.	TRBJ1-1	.	CASSFWGRTEAFF	TGTGCCAGCAGTTTCTGGGGACGAACTGAAGCTTTCTTT
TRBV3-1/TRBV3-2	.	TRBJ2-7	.	CASSQDRSGLKAYEQYF	TGTGCCAGCAGCCAAGATCGATCCGGGCTGAAAGCCTACGAGCAGTACTTC
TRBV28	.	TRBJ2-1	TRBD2	CASSTVLAGGRNEQFF	TGTGCCAGCAGCACGGTTTTAGCGGGGGGGCGGAATGAGCAGTTCTTC
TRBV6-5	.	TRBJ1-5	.	CASSSPGLAQPQHF	TGTGCCAGCAGCTCCCCTGGGTTAGCTCAGCCCCAGCATTTT
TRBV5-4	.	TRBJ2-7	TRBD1	CASSWGTENYEQYF	TGTGCCAGCAGCTGGGGGACAGAGAACTACGAGCAGTACTTC
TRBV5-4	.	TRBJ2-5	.	CASSSGWGPRETQYF	TGTGCCAGCAGCTCGGGGTGGGGTCCCCGAGAGACCCAGTACTTC
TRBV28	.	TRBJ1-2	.	CASRDGITNYGYTF	TGTGCCAGCAGGGACGGGATAACTAACTATGGCTACACCTTC
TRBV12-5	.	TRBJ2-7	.	CASARAAGEQYF	TGTGCTAGTGCACGGGCGGCGGGCGAGCAGTACTTC
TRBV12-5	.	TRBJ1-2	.	CASGFGEGYTF	TGTGCTAGTGGTTTTGGGGAGGGCTACACCTTC
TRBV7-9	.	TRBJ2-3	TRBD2	CASSPRGSGGATDTQYF	TGTGCCAGCAGCCCCCGGGGGAGCGGGGGGGCCACAGATACGCAGTATTTT
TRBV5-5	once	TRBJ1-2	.	CASSLGVEGYGYTF	TGTGCCAGCAGCTTGGGGGTGGAGGGGTATGGCTACACCTTC
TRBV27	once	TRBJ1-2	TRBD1	CASRRFQTGNYGYTF	TGTGCCAGCAGGCGTTTCCAGACAGGGAACTATGGCTACACCTTC
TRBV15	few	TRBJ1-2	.	CATSGRGYGYTF	TGTGCCACCAGCGGGAGAGGCTATGGCTACACCTTC
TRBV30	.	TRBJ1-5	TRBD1	CAWSRDRGYSSNQPQHF	TGTGCCTGGTCTAGAGACAGGGGATATTCTAGCAATCAGCCCCAGCATTTT
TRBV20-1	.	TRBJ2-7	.	CSASRVEQYF	TGCAGTGCTAGTCGGGTCGAGCAGTACTTC
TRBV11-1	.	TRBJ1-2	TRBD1	CASSPGTDYGYTF	TGTGCCAGCAGCCCCGGGACAGATTATGGCTACACCTTC
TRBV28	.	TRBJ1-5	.	CASSPASRSNQPQHF	TGTGCCAGCAGTCCCGCCTCAAGGAGCAATCAGCCCCAGCATTTT
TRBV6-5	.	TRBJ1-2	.	CASSYATDYYGYTF	TGTGCCAGCAGTTACGCAACAGATTACTATGGCTACACCTTC
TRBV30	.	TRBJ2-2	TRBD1	CAWSVLRTGVTGGGELFF	TGTGCCTGGAGTGTCCTGAGGACAGGGGTCACTGGCGGCGGGGAGCTGTTTTTT
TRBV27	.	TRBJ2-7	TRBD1	CASSLWAGGSYEQYF	TGTGCCAGCAGTTTATGGGCAGGGGGCTCCTACGAGCAGTACTTC
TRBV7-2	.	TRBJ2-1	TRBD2	CASSSGLAGPNEQFF	TGTGCCAGCAGTTCCGGACTAGCGGGCCCCAATGAGCAGTTCTTC
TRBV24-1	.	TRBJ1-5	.	CATSGLNSNQPQHF	TGTGCCACCAGTGGCCTAAATAGCAATCAGCCCCAGCATTTT
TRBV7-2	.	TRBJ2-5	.	CASTWDPGETQYF	TGTGCCAGCACCTGGGACCCTGGGGAGACCCAGTACTTC
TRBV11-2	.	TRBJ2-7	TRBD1	CASSSTTGQGSYEQYF	TGTGCCAGCAGCTCTACAACGGGACAGGGGTCCTACGAGCAGTACTTC
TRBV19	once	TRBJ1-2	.	CASNPGVSNYGYTF	TGTGCCAGTAACCCAGGGGTATCCAACTATGGCTACACCTTC
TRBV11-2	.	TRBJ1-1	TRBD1	CASSARQGNTEAFF	TGTGCCAGCAGCGCCCGACAGGGGAACACTGAAGCTTTCTTT
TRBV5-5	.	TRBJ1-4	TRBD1	CASSSDRDSSEKLFF	TGTGCCAGCAGCTCCGACCGGGACAGTAGTGAAAAACTGTTTTTT
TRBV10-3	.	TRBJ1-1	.	CAIRRDLNTEAFF	TGTGCCATCAGGCGGGATCTTAACACTGAAGCTTTCTTT
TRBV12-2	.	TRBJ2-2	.	CASRTIAGGPSGELFF	TGTGCAAGTCGCACCATAGCGGGGGGCCCGTCCGGGGAGCTGTTTTTT
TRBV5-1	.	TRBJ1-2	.	CASSFGSRLWGYTF	TGCGCCAGCAGCTTCGGTTCTCGCCTTTGGGGCTACACCTTC
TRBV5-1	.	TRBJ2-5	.	CASSQQAEETQYF	TGCGCCAGCAGCCAGCAAGCGGAAGAGACCCAGTACTTC
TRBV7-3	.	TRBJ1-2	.	CASGSGNGYTF	TGTGCCAGCGGGTCAGGGAATGGCTACACCTTC
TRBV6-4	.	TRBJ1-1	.	CASSDSTDNTEAFF	TGTGCCAGCAGTGACTCTACAGATAACACTGAAGCTTTCTTT
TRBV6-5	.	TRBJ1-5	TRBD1	CASSQTGGHQPQHF	TGTGCCAGCAGTCAGACAGGGGGCCATCAGCCCCAGCATTTT
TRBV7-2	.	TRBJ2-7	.	CASSLGWQGGEYF	TGTGCCAGCAGCTTAGGCTGGCAGGGGGGTGAGTACTTC
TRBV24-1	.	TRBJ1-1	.	CATSLSTNTEAFF	TGTGCCACCAGTCTGAGTACGAACACTGAAGCTTTCTTT